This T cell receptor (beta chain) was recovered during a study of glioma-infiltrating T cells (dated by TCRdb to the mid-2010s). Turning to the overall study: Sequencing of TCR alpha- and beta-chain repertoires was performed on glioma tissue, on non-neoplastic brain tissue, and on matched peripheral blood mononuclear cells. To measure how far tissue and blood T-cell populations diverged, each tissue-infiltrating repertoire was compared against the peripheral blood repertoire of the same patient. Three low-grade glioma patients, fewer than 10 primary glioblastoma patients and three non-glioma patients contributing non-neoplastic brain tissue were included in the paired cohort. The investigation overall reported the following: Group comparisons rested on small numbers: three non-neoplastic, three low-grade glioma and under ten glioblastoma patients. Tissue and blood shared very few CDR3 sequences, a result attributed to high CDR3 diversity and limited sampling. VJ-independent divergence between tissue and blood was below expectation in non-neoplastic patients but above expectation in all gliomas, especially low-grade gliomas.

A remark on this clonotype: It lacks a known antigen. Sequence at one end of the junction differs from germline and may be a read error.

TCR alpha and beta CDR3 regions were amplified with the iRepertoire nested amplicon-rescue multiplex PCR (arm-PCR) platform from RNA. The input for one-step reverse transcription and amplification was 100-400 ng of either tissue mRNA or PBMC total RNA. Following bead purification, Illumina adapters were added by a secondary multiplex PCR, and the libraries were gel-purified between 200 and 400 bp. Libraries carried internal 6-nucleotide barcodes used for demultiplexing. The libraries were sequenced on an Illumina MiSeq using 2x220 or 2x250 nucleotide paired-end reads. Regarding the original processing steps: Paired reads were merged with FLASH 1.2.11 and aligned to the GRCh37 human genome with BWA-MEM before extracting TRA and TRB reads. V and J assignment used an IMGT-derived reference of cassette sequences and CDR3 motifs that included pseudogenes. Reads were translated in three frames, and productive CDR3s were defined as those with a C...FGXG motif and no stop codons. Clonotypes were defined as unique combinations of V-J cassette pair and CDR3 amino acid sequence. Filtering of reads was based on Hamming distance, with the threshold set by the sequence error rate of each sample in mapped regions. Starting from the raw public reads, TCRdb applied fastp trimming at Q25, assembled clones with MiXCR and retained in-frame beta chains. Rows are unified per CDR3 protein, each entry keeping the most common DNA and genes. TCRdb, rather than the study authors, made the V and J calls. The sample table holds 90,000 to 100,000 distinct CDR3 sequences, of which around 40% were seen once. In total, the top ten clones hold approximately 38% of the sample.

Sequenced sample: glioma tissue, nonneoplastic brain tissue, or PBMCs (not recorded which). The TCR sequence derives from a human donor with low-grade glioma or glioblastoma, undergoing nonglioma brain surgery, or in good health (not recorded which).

This receptor has the CDR3 CAGSRDTEAFF. The DNA reads TGTGCCGGCAGCAGGGACACTGAAGCTTTCTTT. In this chain, TRBV6-1 is recombined with TRBJ1-1; TRBD1 could be the D gene, as 5 bases match. The germline V gene specifies MNHNS as CDR1 and SASEGT as CDR2. From the cysteine up to the phenylalanine, the CDR3 has a length of 11 residues. Only the CDR3 DNA is retained, 33 bases long and in frame from the first base.